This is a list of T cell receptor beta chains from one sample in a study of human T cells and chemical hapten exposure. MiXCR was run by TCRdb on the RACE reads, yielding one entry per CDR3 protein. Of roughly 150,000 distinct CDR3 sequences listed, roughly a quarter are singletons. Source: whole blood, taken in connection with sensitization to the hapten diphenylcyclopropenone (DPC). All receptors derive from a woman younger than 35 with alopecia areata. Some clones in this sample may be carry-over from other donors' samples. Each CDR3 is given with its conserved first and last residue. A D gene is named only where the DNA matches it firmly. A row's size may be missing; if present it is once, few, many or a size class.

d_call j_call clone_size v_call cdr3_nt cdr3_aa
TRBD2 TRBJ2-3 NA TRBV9 TGTGCCAGCAGCGGCGGGACTAGCGGGAGGGCTGGGGATACGCAGTATTTT CASSGGTSGRAGDTQYF
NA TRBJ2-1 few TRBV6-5 TGTGCCAGCAGTTACCAAGGACTACCTTCCGAGCAGTTCTTC CASSYQGLPSEQFF
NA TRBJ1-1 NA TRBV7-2 TGTGCCAGCAGCTCCCACGAGGGCACTGAAGCTTTCTTT CASSSHEGTEAFF
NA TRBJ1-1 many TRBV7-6 TGTGCCAGCAGTAGGCTTAATGGGGACACTGAAGCTTTCTTT CASSRLNGDTEAFF
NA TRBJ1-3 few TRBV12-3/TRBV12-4 TGTGCCAGCACCGAGATCTCTGGAAACACCATATATTTT CASTEISGNTIYF
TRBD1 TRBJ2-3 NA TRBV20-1 TGCAGTGCTAGACCAACCCGGACAGGAACAGATACGCAGTATTTT CSARPTRTGTDTQYF
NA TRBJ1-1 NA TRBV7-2 TGTGCCAGCAGCGCCTCGATAGCGGGGGGCCAGGCTTTCTTT CASSASIAGGQAFF
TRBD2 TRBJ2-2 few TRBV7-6 TGTGCCAGCAGCCGCTCTGCGGGGGGCACCGGGGAGCTGTTTTTT CASSRSAGGTGELFF
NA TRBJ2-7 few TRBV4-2 TGTGCCAGCAGCCGCCCCTTGGGGGGAGCCTCCTACGAGCAGTACTTC CASSRPLGGASYEQYF
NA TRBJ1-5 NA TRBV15 TGTGCCACCAGCAGCCAACGTATGCAGGGTCAGCCCCAGCATTTT CATSSQRMQGQPQHF
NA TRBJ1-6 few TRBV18 TGTGCCAGCTCACCACAGGGAAGCTCCTATAATTCACCCCTCCACTTT CASSPQGSSYNSPLHF
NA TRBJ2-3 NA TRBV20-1 TGCAGTGCTAGAGGTTATACAGATACGCAGTATTTT CSARGYTDTQYF
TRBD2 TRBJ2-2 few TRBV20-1 TGCAGTGCCGGGGGGGGAGGCACCGGGGAGCTGTTTTTT CSAGGGGTGELFF
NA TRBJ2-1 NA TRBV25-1 TGTGCCAGCAGTGGATGGGGGCTCGGGAGAAAGAATGAGCAGTTCTTC CASSGWGLGRKNEQFF
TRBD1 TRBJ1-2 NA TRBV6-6 TGTGCCAGCAGTACCTCGACAGGGCCCCCCTATGGCTACACCTTC CASSTSTGPPYGYTF
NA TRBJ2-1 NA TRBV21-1 TGTGCCAGCAGCCAACTCTCCAGATGGGTTCGGCCCTACAATGAGCAGTTCTTC CASSQLSRWVRPYNEQFF
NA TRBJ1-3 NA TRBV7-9 TGTGCCAGCAGCCGTAGCGACAGCTCTGGAAACACCATATATTTT CASSRSDSSGNTIYF
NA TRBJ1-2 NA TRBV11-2 TGTGCCAGCAGCCCCGGGACACCCTATGGCTACACCTTC CASSPGTPYGYTF
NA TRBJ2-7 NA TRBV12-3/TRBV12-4 TGTGCCAGCAGTTTCGGGACGCACCGCGAGCAGTACTTC CASSFGTHREQYF
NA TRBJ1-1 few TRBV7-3 TGTGCCAGCAGCTTAACCGGACCCACTGAAGCTTTCTTT CASSLTGPTEAFF
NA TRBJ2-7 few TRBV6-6 TGTGCCAGCAGCCATGGACAAAGCGAGCAGTACTTC CASSHGQSEQYF
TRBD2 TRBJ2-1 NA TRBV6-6 TGTGCCAGCACCGGCGGGAGGAATGAGCAGTTCTTC CASTGGRNEQFF
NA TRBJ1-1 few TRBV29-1 TGCAGCGTTGACCCGGGCCCGGGCACTGAAGCTTTCTTT CSVDPGPGTEAFF
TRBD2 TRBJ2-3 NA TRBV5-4 TGTGCCAGCAGCCCTCGGACTAGCGGCGCCACAGATACGCAGTATTTT CASSPRTSGATDTQYF
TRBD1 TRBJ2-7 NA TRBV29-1 TGCAGCGTTGTCCGGGACAGCAACTACGAGCAGTACTTC CSVVRDSNYEQYF
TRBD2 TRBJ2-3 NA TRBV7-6 TGTGCCAGCAGCCCCAGACTAGCACGAGATACGCAGTATTTT CASSPRLARDTQYF
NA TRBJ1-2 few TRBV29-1 TGCAGCGTTGGGGCCTCTAACTATGGCTACACCTTC CSVGASNYGYTF
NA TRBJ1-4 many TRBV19 TGTGCCAGTAGCGATACAGGATCCGAAAAACTGTTTTTT CASSDTGSEKLFF
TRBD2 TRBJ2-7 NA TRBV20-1 TGCAGTGCTCGGGCCTCCCCCCTAGCGGGGTCGTTCGAGCAGTACTTC CSARASPLAGSFEQYF
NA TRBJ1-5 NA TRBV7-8 TGTGCCAGCAGCCCCGTAGGGGCCCAGCCCCAGCATTTT CASSPVGAQPQHF
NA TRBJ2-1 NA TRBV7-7 TGTGCCAGCAGCCCATCCCTAGCGGGACAGGACGAGCAGTTCTTC CASSPSLAGQDEQFF
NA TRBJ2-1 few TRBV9 TGTGCCAGCAGCGCAGGAAATTACAATGAGCAGTTCTTC CASSAGNYNEQFF
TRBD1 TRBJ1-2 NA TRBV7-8 TGTGCCAGCAGCTTAGAAGGGACAGTCCGTTGGGGCTACACCTTC CASSLEGTVRWGYTF
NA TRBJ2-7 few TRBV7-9 TGTGCCAGCAGCCAAGAGGACTCCTCCTACGAGCAGTACTTC CASSQEDSSYEQYF
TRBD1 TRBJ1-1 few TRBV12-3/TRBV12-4 TGTGCCAGCAGGGCGGGACAGCGATGGCACACTGAAGCTTTCTTT CASRAGQRWHTEAFF
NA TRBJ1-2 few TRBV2 TGTGCCAGCAGAGGGGACTATGGCTACACCTTC CASRGDYGYTF
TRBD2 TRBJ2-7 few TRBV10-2 TGCGCCAGCAGTGAGGCGGGGGGGCCAAATATTTACGAGCAGTACTTC CASSEAGGPNIYEQYF
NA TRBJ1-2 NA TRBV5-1 TGCGCCAGCAGCATCGGACGGGACTATGGCTACACCTTC CASSIGRDYGYTF
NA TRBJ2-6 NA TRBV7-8 TGTGCCAGCAGCTTAGCCCTTGTCACTGGGGCCAACGTCCTGACTTTC CASSLALVTGANVLTF
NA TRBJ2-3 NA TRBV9 TGTGCCAGCAGCGTAGTGGCGGTCGGCACAGATACGCAGTATTTT CASSVVAVGTDTQYF
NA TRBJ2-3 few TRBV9 TGTGCCAGCAGCGTAGCGGGCTCCTTCACAGATACGCAGTATTTT CASSVAGSFTDTQYF
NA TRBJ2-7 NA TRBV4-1 TGCGCCAGCAGCCAACGGGGCGAGCAGTACTTC CASSQRGEQYF
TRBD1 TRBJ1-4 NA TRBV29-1 TGCAGCGTATCAGGGACAGGTGAAAAACTGTTTTTT CSVSGTGEKLFF